The present entry profiles one T cell receptor (beta chain) with its context. Building of the TCR beta libraries involved iRepertoire HTBI primers and Arm-PCR of CDR3 regions. TCRdb independently ran MiXCR on the multiplex PCR reads; one entry per CDR3 protein. The sample has about 470,000 distinct CDR3 sequences, about 22% seen once; the top ten hold less than 9%. The data originate from a study of regulatory T cells in long-lasting Graves disease. Study background: Disease was considered persistent Graves' disease after over 5 years of antithyroid drugs (with positive TSH receptor antibodies).

Trimming removed 5 bases at V and 10 bases at J, with 17 bases between. This CDR3 comprises 13 residues. CDR1 SGHAT and CDR2 FQNNGV come from the germline V gene. The time point: persistent/refractory GD, antithyroid drugs over 5 years with positive TRAb. Following extraction of RNA from PBMCs, that RNA was used to make the TCR library. The sequencing here drew on peripheral blood mononuclear cells (PBMCs), taken when the disease was refractory, from a patient treated with antithyroid drugs. The origin of this receptor is a female donor with Graves disease. V gene TRBV11-2 combines with J gene TRBJ1-1, with D unresolved. CDR3 in DNA: TGTGCCAGCAGCCCTGACTTGTGGCCTCCAGCTTTCTTT. Its translation is CASSPDLWPPAFF.